Following are 23 T cell receptor beta chains from one sample sequenced in a study of CD8+ T cells in alopecia areata. RNA extraction and reverse transcription yielded cDNA as sequencing template. The assay was immunoSEQ multiplex PCR, and TCRdb's table has in-frame clones only and misses some. The sample gives hundreds of thousands of clones, roughly 69% of which show up once; around 1.2% is in the top ten. The sequences come from CD4+ T cells sorted from blood, collected at week 0. The receptors were gathered from a human donor with alopecia areata.

This chain uses TRBV5-6 with TRBJ1-2; no firm D call. CDR1 and CDR2 from the germline V gene are SGHDT and YYEEEE. Trimming removed 1 base from V and 3 bases from J, with 4 bases in between. The CDR3 spans 12 residues. CDR3 DNA sequence: TGTGCCAGCAGCTTGCCCGACTATGGCTACACCTTC. Amino acid sequence: CASSLPDYGYTF.

This clone was observed once. This chain joins TRBV29-1 and TRBJ2-5; 9 bases line up with TRBD1. With V trimmed by 7 bases and J by 5 bases, 5 bases remained unmatched. This CDR3 spans 12 amino acids. Germline CDR1 SQVTM, CDR2 ANQGSEA. The CDR3 nucleotides read TGCAGCGCCGGGACAGGGACGGAGACCCAGTACTTC. Translating gives CSAGTGTETQYF. Supplemented by reference TRBV29-1 and TRBJ2-5, the full variable domain reads SAVISQKPSRDICQRGTSLTIQCQVDSQVTMMFWYRQQPGQSLTLIATANQGSEATYESGFVIDKFPISRPNLTFSTLTVSNMSPEDSSIYLCSAGTGTETQYFGPGTRLLVL.

J is TRBJ1-1 and V is TRBV4-3, with D hard to call. There are 14 residues in the CDR3. Trimming cost V 4 bases and J 1 base, with 10 bases left between them. Germline-derived CDR1 and CDR2 are LGHNA and YSLEER. In nucleotides, the CDR3 is TGCGCCAGCAGCCTAACAGCCCCGAACACTGAAGCTTTCTTT. Encoded protein: CASSLTAPNTEAFF.

This clone appeared a few times. This chain uses TRBV30 with TRBJ1-1; D is possibly TRBD1 (5 bases). V lost 0 bases and J lost 9, with 14 bases in between. Germline loops: CDR1 GTSNPN, CDR2 SVGIG (reference sequence). CDR3 length: 13 residues. This CDR3 is CAWSVPGLLKAFF. The CDR3 coding sequence is TGTGCCTGGAGTGTCCCGGGACTCCTCAAAGCTTTCTTT.

CDR3 nucleotide sequence: TGTGCCTGGAAGAGGGGCTCCAGTGAAAAACTGTTTTTT. The encoded protein is CAWKRGSSEKLFF. The chain employs TRBV30 and TRBJ1-4; D might be TRBD1 (5 bases). Germline values: CDR1 GTSNPN, CDR2 SVGIG (reference sequence). The V end lost 4 bases, the J end lost 7 bases, and 13 bases lay between the germline ends. The CDR3 runs 13 residues.

The gene calls are TRBV29-1 and TRBJ2-1; 7 bases line up with TRBD2. The germline CDR1 and CDR2 sequences are SQVTM and ANQGSEA. The CDR3 contains 14 residues. The V segment lost 4 bases and the J segment 2 bases; nucleotides outside the gene matches: 5. The CDR3 here is CSVVGRGTYNEQFF. The CDR3 nucleotides are TGCAGCGTTGTGGGGAGGGGCACCTACAATGAGCAGTTCTTC.

The chain is built from TRBV11-3 and TRBJ2-1, with 9 bases aligning to TRBD1. Germline assignment: CDR1 SGHNT and CDR2 YENEEA. J lost 2 bases, V lost 8 bases, and 1 base had no gene match. This CDR3 comprises 13 residues. The CDR3 sequence is CASGDRAYNEQFF. For the CDR3, the DNA is TGTGCCAGCGGGGACAGGGCCTACAATGAGCAGTTCTTC.

The chain employs TRBV30 and TRBJ1-6; 8 nucleotides line up with TRBD1. Germline CDR1 reads GTSNPN; CDR2 reads SVGIG (reference sequence). Losses at the gene ends were 2 bases for V and 10 bases for J; bases not matched to a gene: 7. The CDR3 is made up of 14 amino acids. The chain's CDR3 is CAWSRTGGRSPLHF. The CDR3 nucleotides are TGTGCCTGGAGTCGAACAGGGGGTAGGTCACCCCTCCACTTT.

The chain is built from TRBV11-3 and TRBJ2-5; D possibly uses TRBD1 or TRBD2 (5 bases each). Germline CDR1 and CDR2: SGHNT and YENEEA. CDR3 size: 14 residues. Trimming pared 8 bases from V and 5 bases from J, leaving 18 bases between. The CDR3 DNA reads as TGTGCCAGCGGGTCGGGAAGGGGATCCGAGACCCAGTACTTC. This codes for CASGSGRGSETQYF.

V and J are TRBV4-2 and TRBJ2-5; D might be TRBD2 (6 bases). From germline, CDR1 is LGHNA and CDR2 YNFKEQ. There are 17 residues in the CDR3. Trimming pared 3 bases from V and 1 base from J, leaving 18 bases between. The CDR3 nucleotides are TGTGCCAGCAGCCAGGGGATAAGGGCGGGGCGCCAAGAGACCCAGTACTTC. This codes for CASSQGIRAGRQETQYF.

The V and J genes are TRBV4-1 and TRBJ1-2, with a tentative D call TRBD1 (6 bases). The V gene lost 5 bases and the J gene lost 2 bases, with 12 bases spanning the gap. This CDR3 region has 14 residues. CDR1 MGHRA and CDR2 YSYEKL come from the germline V gene. The CDR3 DNA sequence: TGCGCCAGCAGCTCGGGACACCACAACTATGGCTACACCTTC. The encoded protein is CASSSGHHNYGYTF.

This clone was seen once. The V and J genes are TRBV7-9 and TRBJ1-4; D gene unclear. The CDR3 runs 15 residues. CDR1 SEHNR and CDR2 FQNEAQ come from the germline V gene (reference sequence). Trimming took off 5 bases at V and 0 bases at J, with 10 bases between the two ends. CDR3 region: CASSPLLATNEKLFF. In DNA form, the CDR3 reads TGTGCCAGCAGCCCACTTCTTGCAACTAATGAAAAACTGTTTTTT.

Of note for this clone: One end of the junction varies from germline; a read error may be responsible. This chain links TRBV10-3 with TRBJ2-3, with D unclear. This CDR3 has 12 amino acids. Germline V gene data show CDR1 as ENHRY and CDR2 as SYGVKD. CDR3 protein: CAISETTDAQYF. The CDR3 DNA follows: TGTGCCATCAGTGAGACCACAGATGCGCAGTATTTT.

The rearrangement links TRBV27 to TRBJ1-1; D unresolved. The length of the CDR3 is 16 residues. Germline V gene lookup returns CDR1 MNHEY and CDR2 SMNVEV (reference sequence). V lost 8 bases and J 0 bases, leaving 19 bases between the germline ends. The chain's CDR3 is CASHPYSDGVNTEAFF. CDR3 DNA sequence: TGTGCCAGCCACCCTTACAGCGACGGGGTGAACACTGAAGCTTTCTTT.

This clone was picked up a small number of times. V is TRBV5-1 and J is TRBJ2-7; D not resolved. The CDR3 has 13 residues. V lost 3 bases and J lost 7, with 14 bases in between. The germline V gene has CDR1 SGHRS and CDR2 YFSETQ. The DNA of the CDR3 is TGCGCCAGCAGCTCCGGCCGAGATATAGAGCAGTACTTC. It translates to CASSSGRDIEQYF.

This clone was counted a few times. The chain has TRBV6-6 and TRBJ1-6, with D possibly matching TRBD1 (6 bases). The CDR3 is made up of 13 amino acids. Germline V gene data show CDR1 as MNHNY and CDR2 as SVGAGI (reference sequence). Between the trimmed V and J ends, which lost 5 bases and 10 bases, there was a span of 12 bases. The CDR3 coding sequence is TGTGCCAGCAGTCAGGACAGTATCTCACCCCTCCACTTT. Encoded protein: CASSQDSISPLHF.

This clone was seen a few times. This chain connects TRBV27 to TRBJ2-7; D might be TRBD2 (5 bases). There are 13 residues in the CDR3. Per germline, CDR1 MNHEY and CDR2 SMNVEV (reference sequence). The V and J ends lost 3 bases and 5 bases respectively, with 11 bases between them. CDR3 nucleotides: TGTGCCAGCAGTTTGAGGGAATCACACGAGCAGTACTTC. Translated: CASSLRESHEQYF.

The chain links TRBV30 to TRBJ1-6, with TRBD1 identical over 7 bases. Germline V gives CDR1 GTSNPN, CDR2 SVGIG (reference sequence). CDR3 length equals 15 residues. Trimming removed 1 base from V and 7 bases from J; junction bases left unmatched: 7. CDR3 DNA sequence: TGTGCCTGGAGTGCCTGGGACAGTCTGAATTCACCCCTCCACTTT. This sequence encodes CAWSAWDSLNSPLHF. Supplemented by reference TRBV30 and TRBJ1-6, the full variable domain reads SQTIHQWPATLVQPVGSPLSLECTVEGTSNPNLYWYRQAAGRGLQLLFYSVGIGQISSEVPQNLSASRPQDRQFILSSKKLLLSDSGFYLCAWSAWDSLNSPLHFGNGTRLTVT.

CDR3 DNA: TGCGCCAGCAGCCGGGGACTGGCCGGGGAGACCCAGTACTTC. Amino acids: CASSRGLAGETQYF. This chain joins TRBV4-3 and TRBJ2-5; the D gene is possibly TRBD2 (6 bases). This CDR3 comprises 14 residues. V lost 4 bases to trimming and J lost 5 bases, with 14 bases between them. The germline V gene encodes CDR1 LGHNA and CDR2 YSLEER.

This chain joins TRBV20-1 and TRBJ1-1; D gene uncertain. This CDR3 is 11 amino acids long. CDR1 is DFQATT, CDR2 SNEGSKA, per germline (reference sequence). V lost 7 bases, J lost 1 base, and 7 bases lay in between. DNA for the CDR3: TGCAGTGTACCCAGGAACACTGAAGCTTTCTTT. Its translation is CSVPRNTEAFF.

The J gene is TRBJ1-6, the V gene TRBV30; weak D call: TRBD1 (5 bases). Trimming took off 0 bases at V and 7 bases at J, with 10 bases between the two ends. Germline assignment: CDR1 GTSNPN and CDR2 SVGIG (reference sequence). The length of the CDR3 is 14 residues. This CDR3 is CAWSVHRGNSPLHF. DNA of the CDR3: TGTGCCTGGAGTGTACATAGGGGAAATTCACCCCTCCACTTT.

The genes are TRBV30 and TRBJ1-6, with TRBD1 matching 7 bases. The germline CDR1 and CDR2 sequences are GTSNPN and SVGIG (reference sequence). V lost 8 bases and J lost 5; bases outside the gene matches: 3. The CDR3 consists of 12 residues. The CDR3 nucleotides read TGTGCCCTTGACAGGGATAATTCACCCCTCCACTTT. It is translated as CALDRDNSPLHF.

The rearrangement joins TRBV7-3 to TRBJ1-5, with 9 bases lining up with TRBD1. In germline, CDR1 is SGHTA, CDR2 FQGTGA. This CDR3 spans 13 amino acids. J gave up 7 bases and V 9 bases, and 7 bases lay outside the gene matches. The CDR3 reads CASSIDRGQPQHF. In DNA form, the CDR3 reads TGTGCCAGTTCGATCGACAGGGGGCAGCCCCAGCATTTT.